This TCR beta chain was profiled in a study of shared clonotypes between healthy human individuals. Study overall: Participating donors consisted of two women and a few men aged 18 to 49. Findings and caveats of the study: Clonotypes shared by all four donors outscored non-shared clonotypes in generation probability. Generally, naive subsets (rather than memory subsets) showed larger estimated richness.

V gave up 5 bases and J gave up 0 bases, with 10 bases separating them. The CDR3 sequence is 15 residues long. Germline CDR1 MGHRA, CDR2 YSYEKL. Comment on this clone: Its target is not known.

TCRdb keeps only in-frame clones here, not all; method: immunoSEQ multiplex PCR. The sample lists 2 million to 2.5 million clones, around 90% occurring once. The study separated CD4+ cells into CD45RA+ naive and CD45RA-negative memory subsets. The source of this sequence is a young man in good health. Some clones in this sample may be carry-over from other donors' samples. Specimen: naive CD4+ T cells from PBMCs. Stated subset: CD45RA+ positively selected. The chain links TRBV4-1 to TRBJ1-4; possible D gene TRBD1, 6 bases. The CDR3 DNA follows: TGCGCCAGCAGCGCACAGGGTGCAACTAATGAAAAACTGTTTTTT. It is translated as CASSAQGATNEKLFF.